This T cell receptor (beta chain) was retrieved from a study of blood T cell repertoires in COVID-19. On the study more broadly: In each case, the material was cDNA or gDNA derived from T cells, B-cell-depleted T cells, or PBMCs.

Produced via immunoSEQ multiplex PCR; TCRdb's table is partial and in-frame only. The table records about 21,000 clones, 89% of them present only once. This CDR3 contains 16 residues. The trim removed 3 bases at V and 2 bases at J, leaving 8 bases unmatched. Germline V gene data show CDR1 as MNHEY and CDR2 as SVGAGI. The receptor was isolated from a human donor in a cohort sampled during active COVID-19. The V call is TRBV6-5, the J call TRBJ1-2, with 8 bases matching TRBD1. The sequencing sample was made of peripheral blood. CDR3 coding DNA: TGTGCCAGCAGTTATTTGGCAGGGGGCGCGAACTATGGCTACACCTTC. Encoded protein: CASSYLAGGANYGYTF.